This T cell receptor (beta chain) was captured by sequencing in a study of cytomegalovirus exposure and HLA in healthy donors (dated by TCRdb to the late 2010s). In terms of the full investigation: An earlier analysis of about 560 of the donors reported roughly 300 Gb of sequence data and about 120 million unique TCR beta sequences obtained from about 179 million T cells. Roughly 300 gigabases of sequencing data and tens of millions of unique TCR sequences were included in an early release covering 550 to 800 HLA-typed donors. The genetic ancestry cluster associated with self-reported Caucasian donors included around four fifths of the roughly 360 genotyped donors. The study was designed to test whether signatures of past pathogen exposure could be identified by cataloging public T cell receptors. The study profiled the T cell repertoires of about 640 subjects by immunosequencing and related them to cytomegalovirus serostatus. Along with the approximately 700-subject first cohort, a separate validation cohort of some 130 different subjects was used. High-throughput TCR immunosequencing, statistical association of individual TCRs with disease status, and machine learning were combined to predict cytomegalovirus infection status. A later analysis re-examined previously published TCR beta repertoires from roughly 720 donors and added high-resolution HLA genotyping to investigate patterns of TCR occurrence. The later analysis used no new phenotypic data to find candidate immune exposures, relying instead on TCR beta sequences and their occurrence across donors. To decide whether each TCR beta V gene segment behaved as functional or pseudogenic, an earlier analysis of fewer than 750 of the donors relied on high-throughput TCR beta sequencing. Alongside the repertoire data, information on donor age, sex, ethnicity and CMV serostatus was compiled. A later genetic analysis used genome-wide SNP genotypes for 398 of the 666 donors, treating that subset as a discovery cohort. All discovery cohort repertoires had been generated on a single sequencing platform. Both class I and class II loci were covered by HLA typing, at four-digit resolution. The number of typed donors differed by locus: 629-630 for A, B, C, DRB1 and DQB1; approximately 520 for DQA1; 606 for DPA1; and 400 to 480 for DPB1. Four or five DR-DQ haplotypes were handled as single units for association and clustering because linkage in the cohort was strong. Across some 400 genotyped donors of the cohort, an average of about 220,000 unique TCR beta nucleotide sequences per donor were sequenced, and roughly 17% of those sequences were non-productive.

As for this clone: Which antigen it targets is not known. Nothing much larger sits one base from this clone, and base qualities are not available.

Results the study describes overall, beyond this receptor: In a later genetic analysis, fewer N-insertions in productive TCRs were reported among donors in an Asian-associated ancestry cluster than the approximately 670-donor mean. In a later analysis, some 18,000 TCR beta sequences were associated with specific HLA alleles at a false discovery rate of 0.05. Because the 87-base-pair reads could not distinguish some IMGT-functional V segments, including TRBV6-2 and TRBV6-3, those segments were excluded. According to a later analysis, TCR association rates differed among HLA loci, with DRB1 alleles showing the most associated TCRs and HLA-C alleles showing the fewest. When HLA alleles, especially DR and DQ, strongly co-occurred, attributing TCR associations to individual alleles was difficult. A further reported finding was that TCR beta sequences accurately predicted the HLA-A and HLA-B alleles for most subjects in the first cohort. In an earlier analysis of over 550 of the donors, most TCR beta V segments were observed in productive rearrangements about 90% or about 30% of the time, broadly matching IMGT annotations. It was suggested by the authors that the approach could potentially be generalized to other disease states and immunological phenotypes. A group of highly shared sequence variants was considered likely to be a technical artifact of the sequencing pipeline. A later analysis found that most CMV-associated TCR beta chains appeared HLA-restricted, with HLA associations seemingly driven largely by CMV exposure. The classifier was reported to diagnose cytomegalovirus status with high specificity and sensitivity in both the original cohort and the validation cohort. Because some donors lacked HLA typing at each locus, the association tests relied only on the typed subset. A later analysis found that HLA-associated TCR beta chains were more clonally expanded and had lower generation probabilities than equally common non-associated chains. A later analysis reported that several top co-occurrence clusters appeared linked to parvovirus B19, influenza, CMV and Epstein-Barr virus. Across donors, most TCR sequences were observed very rarely, whereas some public TCRs were present in many individuals. Correlated functional status among segregating V segments might be attributable to linkage disequilibrium, but an unknown experimental factor could not be ruled out. Sequencing depth was assumed to be roughly uniform across donors in the presence/absence analyses, though that assumption may not hold. In vitro tests confirmed that a few of the cytomegalovirus-associated TCR beta chains recognize cytomegalovirus antigens. The study gave a list of 150 to 200 TCR beta chains associated with cytomegalovirus. V-gene and J-gene trimming of TCR beta chains was associated with a missense DCLRE1C variant in a later genetic analysis, and the association was replicated in an independent cohort. Roughly 15 rarely observed V segments, including chromosome 9 orphons, were excluded from the earlier analysis of some 590 of the donors because counts were too low. In this cohort, only TCR beta chains were sequenced, and detectable features were limited by the absence of alpha or paired-chain data. The only immune exposure information available for the cohort was CMV serostatus.

To prepare the library, the immunoSEQ multiplex PCR assay was applied. For the multiplex PCR, a mixture combining 60 forward primers for TCR Vbeta segments and 13 reverse primers for TCR Jbeta segments was used. The CDR3 region of rearranged TCR beta genes was amplified from genomic DNA by a multiplex PCR assay. The amplified TCR beta libraries were sequenced on the Illumina HiSeq System as 87-base-pair reads. The published analysis was carried out like this. A later analysis tallied 80 million to 95 million unique TCR beta chains across the 640 or so repertoires, and some 12 million of those chains were shared by two or more donors. A nearest-neighbor algorithm error-corrected the raw reads and collapsed the reads into unique sequences, merging closely related sequences to remove PCR and sequencing errors. CDR3 sequences were aligned to IMGT reference sequences to assign V, D and J gene segments. For a sequence to be retained, a match of at least six nucleotides was required to both a V gene segment and a J gene segment. A rearrangement counted as productive if the CDR3 had no stop codons and remained in frame with V and J, and every other rearrangement counted as non-productive. Following IMGT convention, CDR3 was defined as the stretch from the second conserved V-encoded cysteine up to the conserved J-encoded phenylalanine. In an earlier analysis of more than 550 of the donors, sequences lacking an unambiguous match to a single V gene segment were excluded. In an earlier analysis of roughly 600 of the donors, a V segment was called functional when productive rearrangements were above 56.7%, and segregating when the standard deviation between donors exceeded 5%. A statistical classification framework was developed to diagnose cytomegalovirus status using the catalog of TCR beta chain sequences. In a later analysis, V and J genes were assigned by comparing TCR nucleotide sequences against IMGT/GENE-DB human TR gene sequences. In a later analysis, CDR3 sequences and most-parsimonious VDJ recombination scenarios were assigned using the TCRdist pipeline. In a later analysis, every TCR beta chain was defined by the combination of its CDR3 amino acid sequence and its V-gene family, and reads without a unique V-gene family were dropped. In a later analysis, 500 to 650 highly shared, low-generation-probability nucleotide sequences were removed to address suspected cross-contamination and a sequencing artifact. In a later analysis, a clonal expansion index for each public chain was calculated from normalized within-repertoire ranks of inferred template counts. In a later analysis, generation probabilities were computed with a VDJ recombination model fitted to out-of-frame rearrangements, and the resulting probabilities were checked against IGoR. A later analysis scored TCR-TCR, TCR-HLA and TCR-CMV co-occurrence with hypergeometric tests, applying a repertoire-size bias correction to TCR pairs. To estimate false discovery rates, a later analysis permuted the HLA or CMV assignments 20 times. A later analysis grouped co-occurring TCRs with DBSCAN, adding TCRdist sequence similarity when clustering within HLA-allele-positive subsets. Repertoires with fewer than 30,000 or more than 120,000 public chains, plus five repertoires with anomalous nucleotide sharing, were excluded from co-occurrence clustering. This is the immuneACCESS table as TCRdb keeps it, with only in-frame sequences that have V and J called. A part of the clones is gone; compared with another copy, unresolved V genes explain less than half, and the rest is unexplained. V and J calls plus clone size are reproduced from that table; the DNA served to infer D and trimming. In all, the sample holds fewer than 150,000 clones, and over 65% of those were seen once. In total, the top ten clones hold approximately 2.7% of the sample.

The cohort comprised some 700 healthy bone marrow donors. At the time of sampling, every cohort member was nominally healthy, though immune exposures that went unrecorded were likely present. The donor tested CMV seronegative and was one of the 352 seronegative cohort members. A peripheral blood sample was collected from each donor, and TCR beta sequencing was performed on peripheral blood mononuclear cells. The Qiagen DNeasy Blood Extraction Kit was used to extract genomic DNA from the blood cell samples. V has 3 bases trimmed and J has 9 bases trimmed; junction bases matching no gene number 6. From the cysteine through the phenylalanine, the CDR3 covers 13 amino acids. Of the read, only the CDR3 DNA is kept; its 39 bases are in frame from base 1. Looking up the germline V gene yields CDR1 SGDLS and CDR2 YYNGEE.

The chain employs TRBV9 and TRBJ1-1; 9 nucleotides in the junction match TRBD1. Source material: PBMCs. This receptor was obtained from a woman aged 18-29 years in good health and CMV-seronegative. The nucleotide sequence reads TGTGCCAGCAGCGGAGGGACAGGGAAAAAAGCTTTCTTT. Its amino acids are CASSGGTGKKAFF.